Presented here are 16 T cell receptor beta chains from one specimen sequenced in a study of CD8 T cells in Susac syndrome. An amount of RNA that ranged from 0.5 to 1 ug was reverse transcribed with random hexamers. MiXCR was run by TCRdb on the immunoSEQ multiplex PCR reads, yielding one entry per CDR3 protein. The table has roughly 400,000 distinct CDR3 sequences, 85% seen once; the top ten hold roughly 0.1%. Sequenced material: CD8+ T cells from PBMCs. The receptors shown here come from a human donor with multiple sclerosis.

The genes are TRBV28 and TRBJ2-7, with TRBD2 identical over 7 bases. Trimming removed 6 bases from V and 4 bases from J; junction bases left unmatched: 9. Looked up from germline, CDR1 is MDHEN and CDR2 is SYDVKM. The CDR3 length is 14 residues. In DNA, the CDR3 is TGTGCCAGCAGCTCTAGCGGCTTTAGGTACGAGCAGTACTTC. It specifies CASSSSGFRYEQYF.

This chain joins TRBV7-9 and TRBJ2-1; 10 bases fit TRBD2. This CDR3 region has 14 residues. CDR1 is SEHNR and CDR2 is FQNEAQ in the germline V gene (reference sequence). Trimming removed 1 base from V and 8 bases from J; junction bases left unmatched: 2. CDR3 loop: CASSLERGGDEQFF. DNA of the CDR3: TGTGCCAGCAGCTTAGAGCGGGGGGGCGATGAGCAGTTCTTC.

CDR3 region: CASSYSLEVYEQYF. Here the CDR3 DNA reads TGTGCCAGCAGTTACTCTTTAGAGGTTTACGAGCAGTACTTC. V usage is TRBV6-6 and J usage is TRBJ2-7; no firm D call. V was pared by 0 bases and J by 4 bases, with 10 bases between. The V gene's germline CDR1 is MNHNY and CDR2 SVGAGI (reference sequence). The CDR3 is 14 residues long.

The chain couples TRBV7-6 to TRBJ1-1; TRBD1 is a possible D gene (5 bases). The CDR3 has 15 amino acids. The V gene lost 1 base and the J gene lost 3 bases, with 12 bases spanning the gap. CDR1 is SGHVS, CDR2 FNYEAQ, per germline. Here the CDR3 DNA reads TGTGCCAGCAGCTTAGGTCTGGGGCGCGACACTGAAGCTTTCTTT. It encodes CASSLGLGRDTEAFF.

The CDR3 bases are TGTGCCAGCAGCCCTGGGGAGGACGAGCAGTACTTC. This sequence encodes CASSPGEDEQYF. V gene TRBV5-5 combines with J gene TRBJ2-7, with D possibly TRBD2 on 6 matching bases. The CDR3 sequence is 12 residues long. V was cut by 4 bases and J by 5 bases, with 10 bases left in between. The germline CDR1 and CDR2 sequences are SGHKS and YYEKEE (reference sequence).

V is TRBV29-1 and J is TRBJ2-3; D is perhaps TRBD2 (5 bases). The germline V gene encodes CDR1 SQVTM and CDR2 ANQGSEA. The CDR3 length is 16 residues. V was pared by 5 bases and J by 1 base, with 19 bases between. The CDR3 spells CSVPDPQTTRTDTQYF. The CDR3 DNA is TGCAGCGTTCCCGATCCGCAGACTACCCGCACAGATACGCAGTATTTT.

This CDR3 is CASSLRLAVNNEQFF. Written as DNA, the CDR3 is TGCGCCAGCAGCTTGCGACTAGCGGTGAACAATGAGCAGTTCTTC. The chain recombines TRBV5-1 with TRBJ2-1; 9 bases align to TRBD2. Germline CDR1 and CDR2: SGHRS and YFSETQ. The length of the CDR3 is 15 residues. With 1 base clipped from V and 5 bases from J, the junction kept 4 bases outside the gene matches.

This rearrangement joins TRBV28 to TRBJ1-1, with D hard to call. The CDR3 contains 14 residues. The V and J ends lost 7 bases and 1 base respectively, with 13 bases between them. CDR1 is MDHEN, CDR2 SYDVKM, per germline. The CDR3 region has the DNA TGTGCCAGCAACCACCCCCAGACGAACACTGAAGCTTTCTTT. It specifies CASNHPQTNTEAFF.

This sequence joins TRBV12-3 or TRBV12-4 and TRBJ2-7; the D is unclear. V lost 7 bases and J 5 bases, leaving 12 bases between the germline ends. This CDR3 contains 12 residues. The CDR3 is CASTTNEDEQYF. For the CDR3, the DNA is TGTGCCAGCACAACTAACGAGGACGAGCAGTACTTC.

The chain carries TRBV20-1 and TRBJ1-1; D call uncertain. Between the trimmed V and J ends, which lost 6 bases and 4 bases, there was a span of 18 bases. The CDR3 runs 14 residues. Germline V gives CDR1 DFQATT, CDR2 SNEGSKA (reference sequence). This CDR3 reads CSATPRTGSTEAFF. CDR3 coding DNA: TGCAGTGCCACCCCGCGGACGGGGAGCACTGAAGCTTTCTTT.

The CDR3 coding sequence is TGCGCCAGCAGCCAAGAAGGACAGGGGAACATTCAGTACTTC. It yields the protein CASSQEGQGNIQYF. The genes are TRBV4-1 and TRBJ2-4, with 9 bases aligning to TRBD1. The germline V gene encodes CDR1 MGHRA and CDR2 YSYEKL. Germline trimming cut 0 bases from V and 7 bases from J; bases unmatched to any gene: 1. CDR3 length equals 14 residues.

This clonotype has just one count. The chain links TRBV7-9 to TRBJ2-1; 8 bases match TRBD1. Trimming cost V 2 bases and J 8 bases; bases outside gene matches: 8. CDR3 length equals 15 residues. CDR1 SEHNR and CDR2 FQNEAQ come from the germline V gene (reference sequence). In DNA form, the CDR3 reads TGTGCCAGCAGCTTACCACAGGGGGTGAGGGATGAGCAGTTCTTC. This gives the protein CASSLPQGVRDEQFF.

This clonotype was recorded once. The J gene is TRBJ1-5, the V gene TRBV19; D perhaps matches TRBD1 (5 bases). Trimming removed 1 base at V and 5 bases at J, with 12 bases between. Germline V gene sequence: CDR1 LNHDA, CDR2 SQIVND (reference sequence). The CDR3 contains 15 residues. The CDR3 region is CASSIVSGSYQPQHF. The CDR3 coding sequence is TGTGCCAGTAGTATAGTCTCAGGGAGCTATCAGCCCCAGCATTTT. The whole variable domain, filled in from reference TRBV19 and TRBJ1-5, reads DGGITQSPKYLFRKEGQNVTLSCEQNLNHDAMYWYRQDPGQGLRLIYYSQIVNDFQKGDIAEGYSVSREKKESFPLTVTSAQKNPTAFYLCASSIVSGSYQPQHFGDGTRLSIL.

The rearrangement links TRBV29-1 to TRBJ2-7; D remains ambiguous. V lost 5 bases and J 5 bases, leaving 10 bases between the germline ends. CDR1 SQVTM and CDR2 ANQGSEA come from the germline V gene. The CDR3 length is 11 residues. CDR3 bases: TGCAGCGTTTCGGCGGCGAACGAGCAGTACTTC. This gives the protein CSVSAANEQYF.

J is TRBJ2-2 and V is TRBV27, with D possibly TRBD2 on 6 matching bases. Trimming removed 5 bases at V and 3 bases at J, with 13 bases between. The germline V gene encodes CDR1 MNHEY and CDR2 SMNVEV (reference sequence). CDR3 length: 15 residues. CDR3: CASSQVWRDTGELFF. The CDR3 bases are TGTGCCAGCAGTCAGGTGTGGAGGGACACCGGGGAGCTGTTTTTT.

This rearrangement joins TRBV11-2 to TRBJ2-7; D is perhaps TRBD1 (5 bases). The CDR3 is made up of 14 amino acids. The V gene lost 3 bases and the J gene lost 6 bases, with 15 bases spanning the gap. CDR1 and CDR2 from the germline V gene are SGHAT and FQNNGV. The CDR3 loop reads CASSFSNSRGEQYF. In nucleotides, the CDR3 is TGTGCCAGCAGCTTTTCTAACTCTAGGGGCGAGCAGTACTTC.